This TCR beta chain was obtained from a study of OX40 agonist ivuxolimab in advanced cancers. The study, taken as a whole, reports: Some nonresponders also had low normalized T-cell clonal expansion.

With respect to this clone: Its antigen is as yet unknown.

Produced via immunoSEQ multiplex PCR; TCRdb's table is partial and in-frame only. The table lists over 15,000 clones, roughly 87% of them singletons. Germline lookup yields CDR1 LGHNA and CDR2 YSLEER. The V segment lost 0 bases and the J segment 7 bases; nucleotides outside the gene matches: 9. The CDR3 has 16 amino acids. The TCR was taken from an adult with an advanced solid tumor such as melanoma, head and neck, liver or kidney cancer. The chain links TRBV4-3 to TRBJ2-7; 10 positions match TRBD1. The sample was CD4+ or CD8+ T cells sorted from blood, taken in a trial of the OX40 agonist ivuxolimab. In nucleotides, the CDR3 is TGCGCCAGCAGCCAAGATCAGGGGACAGGGGCCCTTGAGCAGTACTTC. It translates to CASSQDQGTGALEQYF.